This passage covers 8 T cell receptor beta chains from one sample sequenced in a study of cytomegalovirus exposure and HLA in healthy donors. Primers included in the PCR were 60 Vbeta and 13 Jbeta primers. Repertoires were generated with immunoSEQ multiplex PCR, while TCRdb's copy carries only in-frame clones and drops some. The sample yields approximately 220,000 clones, over 75% seen once. The sample taken for sequencing was PBMCs. The origin of the receptors is a girl aged 2-10 years in good health and CMV-seronegative.

This sequence joins TRBV7-2 and TRBJ2-1, with no clear D. The CDR3 totals 12 residues. The V gene's germline CDR1 is SGHTA and CDR2 FQGNSA. Trimming left V 5 bases short and J 9 bases short, with 11 bases between. For the CDR3, the DNA is TGTGCCAGCAGCGCAGACTTGATTGAGCAGTTCTTC. Its protein is CASSADLIEQFF.

The chain links TRBV5-4 to TRBJ1-4; D unresolved. Germline V gives CDR1 SGHNT, CDR2 YYREEE (reference sequence). The CDR3 extends over 13 amino acids. The germline V and J ends were trimmed by 7 bases and 8 bases, with 15 bases remaining between them. CDR3 nucleotide sequence: TGTGCCAGCCGACCCGGGGAGAGCGAAAAACTGTTTTTT. This sequence encodes CASRPGESEKLFF.

The rearrangement links TRBV7-2 to TRBJ2-5; D is possibly TRBD2 (7 bases). CDR3 size: 16 residues. Trimming pared 5 bases from V and 5 bases from J, leaving 21 bases between. Germline V CDR1 and CDR2: SGHTA, FQGNSA. CDR3 sequence (DNA): TGTGCCAGCAGCGAAAAGTGGTTCGGCGGGGGCGAGACCCAGTACTTC. Its protein product is CASSEKWFGGGETQYF. The entire variable domain, with the rest obtained from reference TRBV7-2 and TRBJ2-5, is as follows: GAGVSQSPSNKVTEKGKDVELRCDPISGHTALYWYRQSLGQGLEFLIYFQGNSAPDKSGLPSDRFSAERTGGSVSTLTIQRTQQEDSAVYLCASSEKWFGGGETQYFGPGTRLLVL.

Points on this clone: A read error may produce the germline difference seen at one junction end. The chain links TRBV7-9 to TRBJ1-2; tentatively, D is TRBD1 (6 bases). The CDR3 is 11 amino acids. Germline values: CDR1 SEHNR, CDR2 FQNEAQ (reference sequence). This CDR3 reads CSSSLGGPATF. The CDR3 nucleotides are TGTTCCAGCAGCTTAGGGGGGCCCGCCACCTTC.

The genes are TRBV12-5 and TRBJ2-2, with 9 nucleotides matching TRBD1. The CDR3 is 18 amino acids. Trimming took 2 bases from V and 5 from J; bases not matched to a gene: 12. Germline V CDR1 and CDR2: LGHNT, FRNRAP. The CDR3, as DNA: TGTGCTAGTGGTTTGCCCACCCCGGGACAGGGAAGAACCGGGGAGCTGTTTTTT. Protein product: CASGLPTPGQGRTGELFF.

This clone has just a few counts. CDR3 loop: CASSQGQGGRGYTF. In DNA form, the CDR3 reads TGCGCCAGCAGCCAAGGACAGGGCGGGCGTGGCTACACCTTC. The V and J genes are TRBV4-1 and TRBJ1-2, with 7 nucleotides matching TRBD1. The CDR3 is 14 residues long. With 1 base clipped from V and 7 bases from J, the junction kept 6 bases outside the gene matches. Germline CDR1 and CDR2: MGHRA and YSYEKL.

V gene TRBV18 combines with J gene TRBJ2-5; 11 bases match TRBD2. Losses at the gene ends were 6 bases for V and 3 bases for J; bases not matched to a gene: 6. Germline V lookup: CDR1 KGHSH, CDR2 LQKENI. CDR3 size: 15 residues. CDR3 sequence reads: CASSQVLAGEETQYF. In nucleotides, the CDR3 is TGTGCCAGCTCCCAGGTACTAGCGGGGGAAGAGACCCAGTACTTC.

This chain connects TRBV4-1 to TRBJ1-1; 7 bases fit TRBD1. There are 14 residues in the CDR3. V shed 0 bases, J shed 10 bases, and the junction held 8 bases outside the gene matches. CDR1 and CDR2 from the germline V gene are MGHRA and YSYEKL. The CDR3 region has the DNA TGCGCCAGCAGCCAAGACAGGGGGTCCGGGGGAGCTTTCTTT. It is translated as CASSQDRGSGGAFF.